One TCR beta chain is described in this entry. Its antigen is unknown. CDR1 and CDR2 (germline): SGHNT, YENEEA. Trimming removed 0 bases from V and 4 bases from J, with 15 bases in between. The CDR3 sequence is 16 residues long. TCRdb's table, derived via immunoSEQ multiplex PCR, lists solely in-frame clones and lacks some. The table lists tens of thousands of clones, more than 90% of them singletons. This sample is part of a study of T cell clones after liver transplantation. The wider study: TCRbeta sequencing after a pre-transplant mixed lymphocyte reaction identified graft-donor-reactive clones, later tracked in post-transplant blood. Blood was drawn pre-transplant, before withdrawal, and after full or failed withdrawal. Notes on the study in general: The donor-reactive repertoire was only partly measurable in a couple of subjects, lacking donor cells. Circulating graft-donor-reactive CD4 TCRbeta sequences fell significantly post-transplant in 5 of 8 subjects.

This clonotype was sampled from a human donor who received a liver transplant. The V and J genes are TRBV11-3 and TRBJ1-2, with D perhaps TRBD1 (5 bases). The input for sequencing was CD4+ T cells from blood, taken before liver transplant. Here the CDR3 DNA reads TGTGCCAGCAGCTTAGAGGATGGCGCAGGGTTCTATGGCTACACCTTC. Its protein is CASSLEDGAGFYGYTF.